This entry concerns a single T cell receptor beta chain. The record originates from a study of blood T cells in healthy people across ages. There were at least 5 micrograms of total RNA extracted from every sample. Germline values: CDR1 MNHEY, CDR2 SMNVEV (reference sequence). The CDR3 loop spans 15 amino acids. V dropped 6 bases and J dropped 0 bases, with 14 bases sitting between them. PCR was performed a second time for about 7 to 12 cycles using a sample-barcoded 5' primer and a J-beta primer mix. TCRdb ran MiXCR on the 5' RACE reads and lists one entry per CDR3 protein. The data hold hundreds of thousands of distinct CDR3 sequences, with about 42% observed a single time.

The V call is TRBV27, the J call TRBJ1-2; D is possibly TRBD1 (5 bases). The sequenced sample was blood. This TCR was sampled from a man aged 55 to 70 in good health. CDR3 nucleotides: TGTGCCAGCAGGGCCGCCGGGGCTGCTAACTATGGCTACACCTTC. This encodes CASRAAGAANYGYTF.